This passage covers 9 T cell receptor beta chains from one sample sequenced in a study of tumor-infiltrating lymphocytes in glioblastoma multiforme. Multiple V-beta primers and a C-beta primer amplified TCRB from RNA. TCRdb re-analysed the multiplex PCR reads in MiXCR, keeping a single row per CDR3 protein. The sample has 8,900 or so distinct CDR3 sequences; about 74% are singletons. Material: brain tumor tissue. These receptors originate from a male donor with glioblastoma.

Worth noting for this clonotype: Its ends do not fully match the called genes, so a read error is possible. This sequence joins TRBV11-2 and TRBJ1-3; possibly TRBD1 for D (5 bases). The CDR3 has 14 residues. The germline V gene has CDR1 SGHAT and CDR2 FQNNGV. CDR3 sequence reads: CVSSQPREMNTIYF. In nucleotides, the CDR3 is TGTGTCAGCAGCCAGCCCAGGGAGATGAACACCATATATTTT.

In the case of this clonotype: Being one base from a much bigger clone, this may be a read error. This rearrangement joins TRBV2 to TRBJ1-1, with TRBD1 as a possible D gene (5 bases). The ends were cut back, 5 bases at V and 1 base at J, with 14 bases in the middle. CDR1 SNHLY and CDR2 FYNNEI come from the germline V gene. The CDR3 length is 15 residues. The CDR3 spells CASSLTRQTNTEAFF. CDR3 sequence (DNA): TGTGCCAGCAGTTTGACCAGACAGACGAACACTGAAGCTTTCTTT.

J is TRBJ1-2 and V is TRBV4-1; D might be TRBD1 (5 bases). Trimming removed 4 bases from V and 7 bases from J, with 13 bases in between. CDR1 and CDR2 (germline): MGHRA, YSYEKL. The CDR3 loop spans 13 amino acids. CDR3 sequence (DNA): TGCGCCAGCAGCCCCAAGACAAGGGGTGGCTACACCTTC. Protein product: CASSPKTRGGYTF.

The chain carries TRBV11-1 and TRBJ1-1; D is unclear. This CDR3 is 14 amino acids long. The V gene's germline CDR1 is SGHAT and CDR2 FQDESV (reference sequence). Trimming took 0 bases from V and 0 from J, leaving 5 bases between them. The CDR3 nucleotides are TGTGCCAGCAGCTTAGCCAGGATGAACACTGAAGCTTTCTTT. As protein: CASSLARMNTEAFF.

The rearrangement joins TRBV11-2 to TRBJ2-1; D assignment may be TRBD1 or TRBD2 (5 bases each). The CDR3 covers 16 residues. Germline-derived CDR1 and CDR2 are SGHAT and FQNNGV. The V gene lost 5 bases and the J gene lost 1 base, with 15 bases spanning the gap. CDR3 sequence (DNA): TGTGCCAGCAGCCCCTTGGCCGGGACGTCCTACAATGAGCAGTTCTTC. It translates to CASSPLAGTSYNEQFF.

Details on this clonotype: It is likely a read error, because the conserved phenylalanine at the end of the CDR3 is missing. The CDR3 coding sequence is TGTGCCCGCTGGGACGCCGGGGAGCTGTTTTCT. It yields the protein CARWDAGELFS. The rearrangement uses TRBV11-1 and TRBJ2-2; the D call may be TRBD1 or TRBD2 (5 bases each). Germline V gives CDR1 SGHAT, CDR2 FQDESV (reference sequence). The CDR3 loop spans 11 amino acids. Trimming left V 11 bases short and J 6 bases short, with 10 bases between.

V and J are TRBV20-1 and TRBJ2-1; D is possibly TRBD1 or TRBD2 (5 bases each). In germline, CDR1 is DFQATT, CDR2 SNEGSKA (reference sequence). V was pared by 6 bases and J by 6 bases, with 18 bases between. CDR3 length: 14 residues. CDR3 protein: CSAVSPGTSNEQFF. The CDR3 bases are TGCAGTGCCGTATCCCCAGGGACCTCCAATGAGCAGTTCTTC.

In its sample, this clonotype was seen a few times. This chain joins TRBV12-3 or TRBV12-4 and TRBJ2-3; D is unclear. With 3 bases removed from V and 7 bases from J, the gap between germline ends came to 11 bases. This CDR3 is 13 amino acids long. CDR3 nucleotide sequence: TGTGCCAGCAGTTTGGGGATCCGGAATACGCAGTATTTT. Protein sequence: CASSLGIRNTQYF.

The V call is TRBV11-2, the J call TRBJ2-1; D possibly corresponds to TRBD1 (6 bases). Germline V gives CDR1 SGHAT, CDR2 FQNNGV. The CDR3 loop spans 13 amino acids. V was shortened by 10 bases and J by 7 bases, with 17 bases between the two germline ends. CDR3 sequence (DNA): TGTGCCATCATCTTATATAGGGGGAATGAGCAGTTCTTC. Amino acids: CAIILYRGNEQFF.